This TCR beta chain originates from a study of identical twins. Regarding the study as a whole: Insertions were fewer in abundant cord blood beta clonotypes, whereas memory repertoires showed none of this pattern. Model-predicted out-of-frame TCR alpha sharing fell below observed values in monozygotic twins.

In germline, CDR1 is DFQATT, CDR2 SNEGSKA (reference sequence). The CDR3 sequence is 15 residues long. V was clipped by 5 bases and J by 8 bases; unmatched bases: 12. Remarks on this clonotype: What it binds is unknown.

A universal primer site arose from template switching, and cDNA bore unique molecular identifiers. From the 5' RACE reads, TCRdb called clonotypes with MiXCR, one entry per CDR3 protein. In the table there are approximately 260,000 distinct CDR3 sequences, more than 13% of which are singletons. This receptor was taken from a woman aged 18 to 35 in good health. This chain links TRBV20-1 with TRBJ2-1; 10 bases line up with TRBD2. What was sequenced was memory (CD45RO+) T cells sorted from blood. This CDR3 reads CSASRAGLAGDEQFF. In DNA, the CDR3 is TGCAGTGCTTCAAGAGCTGGGCTAGCGGGAGATGAGCAGTTCTTC.